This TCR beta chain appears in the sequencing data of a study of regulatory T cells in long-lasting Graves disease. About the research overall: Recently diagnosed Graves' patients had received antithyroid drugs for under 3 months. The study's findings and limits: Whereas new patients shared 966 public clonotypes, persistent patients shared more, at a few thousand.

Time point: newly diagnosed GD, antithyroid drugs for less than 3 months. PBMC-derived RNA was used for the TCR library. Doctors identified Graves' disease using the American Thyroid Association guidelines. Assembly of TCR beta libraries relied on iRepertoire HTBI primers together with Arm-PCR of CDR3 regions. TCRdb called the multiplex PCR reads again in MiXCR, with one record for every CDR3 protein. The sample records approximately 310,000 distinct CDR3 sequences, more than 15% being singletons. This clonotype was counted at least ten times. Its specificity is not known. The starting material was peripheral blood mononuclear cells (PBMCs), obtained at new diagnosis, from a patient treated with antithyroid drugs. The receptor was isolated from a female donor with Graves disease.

The CDR3 sequence: CASSLRPPASYSYNEQFF. The CDR3 region has the DNA TGTGCCAGCAGCCTCAGGCCCCCCGCCTCCTACTCCTACAATGAGCAGTTCTTC. This chain links TRBV7-6 with TRBJ2-1; no firm D call. V dropped 5 bases and J dropped 0 bases, with 20 bases sitting between them. CDR3 length: 18 residues. The V gene's germline CDR1 is SGHVS and CDR2 FNYEAQ.